Below, one T cell receptor (beta chain) is given with its context. The data originate from a study of shared clonotypes between healthy human individuals. Division of CD4+ cells produced a CD45RA+ naive subset and a CD45RA-negative memory subset. CDR1 is SGDLS and CDR2 is YYNGEE in the germline V gene. The CDR3 contains 15 residues. Trimming took off 0 bases at V and 3 bases at J, with 10 bases between the two ends. TCRdb's copy holds only in-frame clones and misses some; the assay was immunoSEQ multiplex PCR. The sample has roughly 2.5 million clones; roughly nine tenths are singletons. The sample taken for sequencing was naive CD4+ T cells sorted from blood. Regarding subset: CD45RA+ positively selected. The sequence was collected from a young man in good health. V and J are TRBV9 and TRBJ1-3; D not resolved. The CDR3 nucleotides read TGTGCCAGCAGCGTAGGCACCGGGCGTGGAAACACCATATATTTT. It translates to CASSVGTGRGNTIYF.